Listed here are 9 T cell receptor beta chains from one sample, sequenced in a study of OX40 agonist ivuxolimab in advanced cancers. Sequencing used immunoSEQ multiplex PCR; TCRdb keeps in-frame clones, though not all of them. The sample consists of tens of thousands of clones, more than 60% of them appearing once. The sequenced sample was CD4+ or CD8+ T cells sorted from blood, obtained in a trial of the OX40 agonist ivuxolimab. The receptors here all came from an adult with an advanced solid tumor such as melanoma, head and neck, liver or kidney cancer.

This sequence joins TRBV10-3 and TRBJ2-7, with TRBD1 as a possible D gene (6 bases). V was shortened by 7 bases and J by 5 bases, with 12 bases between the two germline ends. Germline-derived CDR1 and CDR2 are ENHRY and SYGVKD. The CDR3 loop spans 12 amino acids. CDR3 coding DNA: TGTGCCATCAATGCAGGGGCCAACGAGCAGTACTTC. It encodes CAINAGANEQYF.

This chain joins TRBV4-1 and TRBJ2-2; D may be TRBD1 or TRBD2 (6 bases each). Germline CDR1 MGHRA, CDR2 YSYEKL. The V gene lost 6 bases and the J gene lost 5 bases, with 16 bases spanning the gap. CDR3 length equals 15 residues. The CDR3 spells CASSLGGRGTGELFF. The DNA for the CDR3 is TGCGCCAGCAGTCTGGGAGGCAGGGGTACCGGGGAGCTGTTTTTT.

This chain connects TRBV18 to TRBJ2-1; 9 nucleotides agree with TRBD2. Looked up from germline, CDR1 is KGHSH and CDR2 is LQKENI. Unmatched junction bases numbered 5, after V lost 3 bases and J lost 2 bases. The CDR3 loop spans 16 amino acids. CDR3 residues: CASSPPQRGAYNEQFF. CDR3 DNA: TGTGCCAGCTCACCCCCTCAGCGGGGGGCCTACAATGAGCAGTTCTTC. Looking up the rest from reference TRBV18 and TRBJ2-1 gives the full variable domain: NAGVMQNPRHLVRRRGQEARLRCSPMKGHSHVYWYRQLPEEGLKFMVYLQKENIIDESGMPKERFSAEFPKEGPSILRIQQVVRGDSAAYFCASSPPQRGAYNEQFFGPGTRLTVL.

This clone was seen a handful of times. This sequence joins TRBV7-3 and TRBJ2-5; D may be TRBD2 (5 bases). CDR1 SGHTA and CDR2 FQGTGA come from the germline V gene. V lost 4 bases and J 5 bases, leaving 14 bases between the germline ends. The CDR3 has 14 residues. Here the CDR3 reads CASSSSHASETQYF. CDR3 in DNA: TGTGCCAGCAGCTCTAGCCACGCCTCGGAGACCCAGTACTTC.

This clone has just one count. The genes are TRBV29-1 and TRBJ2-3; 11 positions agree with TRBD2. Trimming cost V 7 bases and J 0 bases; bases outside gene matches: 6. Germline V gene sequence: CDR1 SQVTM, CDR2 ANQGSEA. The CDR3 consists of 15 residues. The CDR3 is CSGGTSGGSTDTQYF. The CDR3 DNA reads TGCAGCGGGGGGACTAGCGGAGGGAGCACAGATACGCAGTATTTT.

The chain has TRBV14 and TRBJ2-6; 7 nucleotides align to TRBD1. The V gene's germline CDR1 is SGHDN and CDR2 FVKESK. The CDR3 runs to 16 residues. The V gene end was trimmed by 0 bases and the J gene end by 4 bases; junction bases not matched to a gene: 3. The CDR3 spells CASSQDRGRGANVLTF. The CDR3 DNA reads TGTGCCAGCAGCCAAGATAGGGGGCGAGGGGCCAACGTCCTGACTTTC.

The CDR3 coding sequence is TGTGCCAGCAGCTTGGACCCATCCGGGACAGGGGTTGGAAACACCATATATTTT. Protein: CASSLDPSGTGVGNTIYF. The chain uses TRBV5-4 and TRBJ1-3, with TRBD1 matching 10 bases. This CDR3 has 18 amino acids. Losses at the gene ends were 0 bases for V and 3 bases for J; bases not matched to a gene: 9. Germline CDR1 and CDR2: SGHNT and YYREEE (reference sequence).

The V gene is TRBV7-9, the J gene TRBJ1-2; D gene ambiguous. Per the germline V gene, CDR1 is SEHNR and CDR2 is FQNEAQ (reference sequence). V was clipped by 1 base and J by 7 bases, with 10 bases between them. CDR3 length equals 13 residues. This chain's CDR3 is CASSLVQDTGYTF. The CDR3 region has the DNA TGTGCCAGCAGCTTAGTTCAGGATACTGGCTACACCTTC.

The chain uses TRBV6-5 and TRBJ2-5, with D perhaps being TRBD1 or TRBD2 (5 bases each). CDR1 and CDR2 from the germline V gene are MNHEY and SVGAGI. Trimming pared 2 bases from V and 2 bases from J, leaving 6 bases between. The CDR3 is made up of 13 amino acids. CDR3 DNA: TGTGCCAGCAGTTACGGGACGCAAGAGACCCAGTACTTC. Translated, it gives CASSYGTQETQYF.